This TCR beta chain was recovered during a study of T cells in Graves' hyperthyroidism and ophthalmopathy. Study-wide results and caveats: Ophthalmopathy was model-predicted a median roughly 6.5 months pre-onset. In the analysis, a 13 V-J model separated ophthalmopathy from stable hyperthyroidism. Most thyroid clonotypes with frequency above 0.001 were detected in blood.

Amplification of TCR beta CDR3 regions used RNA as the template. The primer set for the first-round RT-PCR of the TCR CDR3 was HTBI. In TCRdb, the multiplex PCR reads were re-called with MiXCR into one record per CDR3 protein. In the table there are 350,000 or so distinct CDR3 sequences, less than 20% of which are singletons. Those patients with uncontrolled infection, other autoimmune disease, pregnancy or lactation were excluded. This clonotype was seen ten or more times. No antigen is known for it. Sample: blood. This TCR was recovered from a middle-aged woman with Graves' ophthalmopathy.

The CDR3 DNA reads TGTGCCACCAGTGATATCCGACAGGGGGCTTTTCGCGAGCAGTACTTC. Translated: CATSDIRQGAFREQYF. The gene calls are TRBV24-1 and TRBJ2-7; 10 nucleotides match TRBD1. CDR1 KGHDR and CDR2 SFDVKD come from the germline V gene. Losses at the gene ends were 3 bases for V and 6 bases for J; bases not matched to a gene: 10. CDR3 size: 16 residues.